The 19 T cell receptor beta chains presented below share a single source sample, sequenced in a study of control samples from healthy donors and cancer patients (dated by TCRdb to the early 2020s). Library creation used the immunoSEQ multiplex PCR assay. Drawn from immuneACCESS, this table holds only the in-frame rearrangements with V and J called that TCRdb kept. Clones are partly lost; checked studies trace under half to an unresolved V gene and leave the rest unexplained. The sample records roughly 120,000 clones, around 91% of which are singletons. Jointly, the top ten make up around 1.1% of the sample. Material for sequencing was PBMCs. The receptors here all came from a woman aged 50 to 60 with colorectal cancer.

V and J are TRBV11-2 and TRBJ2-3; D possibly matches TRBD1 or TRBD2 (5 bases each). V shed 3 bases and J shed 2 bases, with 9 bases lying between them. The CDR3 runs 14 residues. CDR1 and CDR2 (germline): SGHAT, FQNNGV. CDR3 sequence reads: CASSFEGTTDTQYF. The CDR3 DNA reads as TGTGCCAGCAGCTTTGAGGGGACCACAGATACGCAGTATTTT.

The CDR3 reads CASSQPGQGFGELFF. In DNA form, the CDR3 reads TGCGCCAGCAGCCAACCGGGACAGGGGTTCGGGGAGCTGTTTTTT. This chain uses TRBV4-1 with TRBJ2-2; 10 nucleotides line up with TRBD1. This CDR3 spans 15 amino acids. Trimming took 2 bases from V and 7 from J; bases not matched to a gene: 4. Germline lookup yields CDR1 MGHRA and CDR2 YSYEKL.

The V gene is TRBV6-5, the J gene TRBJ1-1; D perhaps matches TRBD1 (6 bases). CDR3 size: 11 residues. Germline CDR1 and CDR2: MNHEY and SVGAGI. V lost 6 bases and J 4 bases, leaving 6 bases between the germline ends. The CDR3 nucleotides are TGTGCCAGCAGCAGGGGCACTGAAGCTTTCTTT. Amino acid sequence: CASSRGTEAFF.

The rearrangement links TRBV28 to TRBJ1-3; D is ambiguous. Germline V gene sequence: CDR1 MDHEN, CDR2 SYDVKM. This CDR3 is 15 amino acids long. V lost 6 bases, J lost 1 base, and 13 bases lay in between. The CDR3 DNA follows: TGTGCCAGCAGGGAGGGTGGAGGGTCTGGAAACACCATATATTTT. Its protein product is CASREGGGSGNTIYF. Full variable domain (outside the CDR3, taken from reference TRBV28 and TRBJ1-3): DVKVTQSSRYLVKRTGEKVFLECVQDMDHENMFWYRQDPGLGLRLIYFSYDVKMKEKGDIPEGYSVSREKKERFSLILESASTNQTSMYLCASREGGGSGNTIYFGEGSWLTVV.

CDR3 in DNA: TGCGCCAGCAGCTTGTATCCAGGGAACTATGGCTACACCTTC. Translated: CASSLYPGNYGYTF. This sequence joins TRBV5-1 and TRBJ1-2, with TRBD1 as a possible D gene (5 bases). The germline V gene has CDR1 SGHRS and CDR2 YFSETQ. Trimming took off 1 base at V and 2 bases at J, with 9 bases between the two ends. The CDR3 extends over 14 amino acids.

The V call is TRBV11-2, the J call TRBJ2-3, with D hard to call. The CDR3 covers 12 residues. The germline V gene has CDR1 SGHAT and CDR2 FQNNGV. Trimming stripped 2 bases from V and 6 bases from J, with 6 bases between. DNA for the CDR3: TGTGCCAGCAGCTTAATATCGGATACGCAGTATTTT. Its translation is CASSLISDTQYF.

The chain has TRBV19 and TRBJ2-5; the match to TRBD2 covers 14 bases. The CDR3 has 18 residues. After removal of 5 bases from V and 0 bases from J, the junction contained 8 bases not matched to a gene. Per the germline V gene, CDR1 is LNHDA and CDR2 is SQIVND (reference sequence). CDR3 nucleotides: TGTGCCAGTAGTTCCGGACTAGCGGGGGGCCTTAACCAAGAGACCCAGTACTTC. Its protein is CASSSGLAGGLNQETQYF.

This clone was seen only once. This CDR3 is CASSLAGTGIYEQYF. DNA of the CDR3: TGTGCCAGCAGCTTGGCGGGAACAGGGATCTACGAGCAGTACTTC. V gene TRBV5-5 combines with J gene TRBJ2-7; perhaps TRBD1 as D (6 bases). Germline assignment: CDR1 SGHKS and CDR2 YYEKEE (reference sequence). V lost 0 bases and J 3 bases, leaving 13 bases between the germline ends. This CDR3 has 15 amino acids.

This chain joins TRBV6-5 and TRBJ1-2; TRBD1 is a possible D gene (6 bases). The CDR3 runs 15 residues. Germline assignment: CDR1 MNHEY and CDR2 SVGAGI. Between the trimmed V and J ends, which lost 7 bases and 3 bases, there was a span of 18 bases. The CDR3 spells CASKLQGGGYYGYTF. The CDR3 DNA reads TGTGCCAGCAAACTACAGGGTGGAGGGTACTATGGCTACACCTTC.

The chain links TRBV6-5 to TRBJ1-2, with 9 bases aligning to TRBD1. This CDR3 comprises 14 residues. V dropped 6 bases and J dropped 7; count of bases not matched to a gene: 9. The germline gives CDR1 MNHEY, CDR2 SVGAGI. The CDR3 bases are TGTGCCAGCAGGGAGACAGGGGGGGAGAGTGGCTACACCTTC. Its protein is CASRETGGESGYTF.

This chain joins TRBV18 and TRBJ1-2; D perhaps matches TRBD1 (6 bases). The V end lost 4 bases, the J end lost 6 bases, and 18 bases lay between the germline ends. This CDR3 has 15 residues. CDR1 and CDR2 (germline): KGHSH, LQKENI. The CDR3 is CASSRGAELTNGYTF. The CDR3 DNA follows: TGTGCCAGCTCACGGGGGGCCGAGCTGACGAATGGCTACACCTTC.

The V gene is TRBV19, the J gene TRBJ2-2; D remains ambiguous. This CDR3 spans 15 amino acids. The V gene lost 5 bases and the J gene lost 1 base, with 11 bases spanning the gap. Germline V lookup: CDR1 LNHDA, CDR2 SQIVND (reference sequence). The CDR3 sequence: CASSALLENTGELFF. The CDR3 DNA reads TGTGCCAGTAGTGCCCTATTGGAGAACACCGGGGAGCTGTTTTTT.

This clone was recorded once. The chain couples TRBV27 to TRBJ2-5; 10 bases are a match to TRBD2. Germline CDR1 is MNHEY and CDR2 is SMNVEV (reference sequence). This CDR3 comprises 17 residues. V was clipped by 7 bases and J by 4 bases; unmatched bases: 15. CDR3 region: CASKSLAGAMDGETQYF. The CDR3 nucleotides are TGTGCCAGCAAGTCCCTAGCGGGGGCCATGGATGGAGAGACCCAGTACTTC.

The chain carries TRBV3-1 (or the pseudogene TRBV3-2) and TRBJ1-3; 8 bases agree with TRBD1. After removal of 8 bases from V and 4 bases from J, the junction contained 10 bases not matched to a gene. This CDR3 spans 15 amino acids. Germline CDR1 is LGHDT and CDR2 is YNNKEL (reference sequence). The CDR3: CASGGRQGQGNTIYF. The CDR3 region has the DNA TGTGCCAGCGGGGGTCGACAGGGGCAAGGAAACACCATATATTTT.

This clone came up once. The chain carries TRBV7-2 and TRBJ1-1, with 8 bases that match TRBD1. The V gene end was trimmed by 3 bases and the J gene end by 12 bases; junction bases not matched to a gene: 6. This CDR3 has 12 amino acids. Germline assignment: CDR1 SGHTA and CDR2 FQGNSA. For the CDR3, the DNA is TGTGCCAGCAGCTTTAGGACAGGGTCACCTTTCTTT. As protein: CASSFRTGSPFF.

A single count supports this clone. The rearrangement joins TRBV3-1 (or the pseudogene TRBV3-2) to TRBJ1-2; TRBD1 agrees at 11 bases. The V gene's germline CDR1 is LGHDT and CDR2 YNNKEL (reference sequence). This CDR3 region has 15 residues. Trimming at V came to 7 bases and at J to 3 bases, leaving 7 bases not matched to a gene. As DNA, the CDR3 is TGTGCCAGCACGCCCGGGACAGGGGGAGACTATGGCTACACCTTC. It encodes CASTPGTGGDYGYTF.

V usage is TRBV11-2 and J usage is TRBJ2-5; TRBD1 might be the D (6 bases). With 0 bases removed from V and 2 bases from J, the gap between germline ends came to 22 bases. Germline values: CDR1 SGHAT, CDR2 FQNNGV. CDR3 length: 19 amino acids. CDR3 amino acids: CASSLEARGVGVPQETQYF. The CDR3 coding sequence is TGTGCCAGCAGCTTAGAAGCCAGGGGCGTTGGGGTTCCGCAAGAGACCCAGTACTTC.

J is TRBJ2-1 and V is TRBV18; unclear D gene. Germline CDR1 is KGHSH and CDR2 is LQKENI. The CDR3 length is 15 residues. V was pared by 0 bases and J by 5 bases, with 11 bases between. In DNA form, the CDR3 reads TGTGCCAGCTCACCACCCCTTCTCCACAACAATGAGCAGTTCTTC. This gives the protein CASSPPLLHNNEQFF.

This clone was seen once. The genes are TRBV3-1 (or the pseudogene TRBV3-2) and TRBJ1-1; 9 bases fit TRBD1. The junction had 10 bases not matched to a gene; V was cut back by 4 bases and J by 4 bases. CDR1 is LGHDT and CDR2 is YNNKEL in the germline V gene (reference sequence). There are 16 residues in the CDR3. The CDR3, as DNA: TGTGCCAGCAGCCCCGGGACAGGGCTTGTTGGCACTGAAGCTTTCTTT. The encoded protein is CASSPGTGLVGTEAFF.